This T cell receptor (beta chain) appears in the sequencing data of a study of PD-L1 blockade in urothelial cancer. Turning to the study itself: Patients' atezolizumab regimen, 1,200 mg intravenously every 3 weeks, began around 2014.

The repertoire was sequenced with immunoSEQ multiplex PCR; TCRdb's copy has only in-frame clones and lacks some. The sample records 60,000 to 70,000 clones, 80% to 90% being singletons. The time point denotes: pretreatment peripheral blood. The CDR3 has 15 residues. V lost 1 base to trimming and J lost 6 bases; unmatched junction nucleotides: 3. Germline CDR1 is KGHSH and CDR2 is LQKENI. This receptor was identified in a man between 65 and 85 years old with urothelial cancer. The sample was PBMCs, taken around atezolizumab (anti-PD-L1) treatment. The V gene is TRBV18, the J gene TRBJ2-1; 10 positions match TRBD1. The CDR3 DNA is TGTGCCAGCTCACCACTGGACAGGGGGTTCAATGAGCAGTTCTTC. As protein: CASSPLDRGFNEQFF.